This TCR beta chain was observed in a study of Ad26.COV2.S vaccination and SARS-CoV-2 variants. About the research overall: Once or twice, 56 days apart, Ad26.COV2.S was delivered intramuscularly. The study's findings and limits: Possible underestimation of total T cell responses by the TCR breadth and depth analyses was noted.

Treatment: around 19 received Ad26.COV2.S at low or high dose, single or two shots; about five received placebo; per-sample allocation not given. After the first vaccine or placebo injection, samples were drawn on day 63. The data were produced by immunoSEQ multiplex PCR, yet TCRdb's version contains in-frame clones alone and is incomplete. Seen here are about 680,000 clones, around 89% observed once, and the top ten hold around 1.5%. A word on this clone: Its antigen is as yet unknown.

The material sequenced was peripheral blood, taken in a trial of Ad26.COV2.S vaccine versus placebo. This sequence was found in a person between 18 and 59 years old who received the Ad26.COV2.S COVID-19 vaccine or a placebo.

This CDR3 is CASSLVGQGSYEQYF. The DNA of the CDR3 is TGTGCCAGCAGCTTGGTCGGACAGGGCTCCTACGAGCAGTACTTC. The chain carries TRBV5-5 and TRBJ2-7; 8 bases are shared with TRBD1. This CDR3 contains 15 residues. Germline assignment: CDR1 SGHKS and CDR2 YYEKEE (reference sequence). The ends lost 0 bases at V and 0 bases at J; junction bases unmatched: 2.